The next 24 T cell receptor beta chains were all read from a single sample in a study of T-cell reconstitution after alpha-beta-depleted transplantation in children. A TCRbeta library incorporating unique molecular identifiers was prepared. TCRdb reanalysed the PCR reads using MiXCR and keeps one entry per CDR3 protein. In the table there are just over 950,000 distinct CDR3 sequences, around 30% of which are singletons. The material sequenced was PBMCs, mostly from graft donor cells, taken 360 days after TCRalphabeta/CD19-depleted stem cell transplant. The receptors here all came from a boy under two years old who had a stem cell transplant for SCID, so the T cells may come from the graft donor.

This chain joins TRBV14 and TRBJ2-7; D possibly uses TRBD1 or TRBD2 (5 bases each). CDR1 and CDR2 from the germline V gene are SGHDN and FVKESK. Trimming cost V 2 bases and J 4 bases, with 21 bases left between them. The CDR3 has 17 residues. CDR3 nucleotides: TGTGCCAGCAGCCAACCACGGGGACCAGGGCCAATTTACGAGCAGTACTTC. Encoded protein: CASSQPRGPGPIYEQYF.

The chain joins TRBV19 to TRBJ1-5, with 7 bases that match TRBD1. Germline CDR1 reads LNHDA; CDR2 reads SQIVND (reference sequence). This CDR3 contains 15 residues. The V and J ends lost 4 bases and 3 bases, in that order; junction bases with no gene match: 6. CDR3 loop: CASSRPDRDNQPQHF. The CDR3, as DNA: TGTGCCAGTAGTAGGCCAGACAGGGACAATCAGCCCCAGCATTTT.

The chain recombines TRBV18 with TRBJ2-7; the D call may be TRBD1 or TRBD2 (5 bases each). CDR1 KGHSH and CDR2 LQKENI come from the germline V gene. The V end lost 6 bases, the J end lost 5 bases, and 14 bases lay between the germline ends. The CDR3 length is 13 residues. The CDR3 region is CASSPGTINEQYF. The CDR3 region has the DNA TGTGCCAGCTCGCCTGGGACGATTAACGAGCAGTACTTC.

J is TRBJ1-5 and V is TRBV20-1; D gene unclear. Trimming removed 0 bases from V and 0 bases from J, with 6 bases in between. The CDR3 is 14 residues long. Germline lookup yields CDR1 DFQATT and CDR2 SNEGSKA (reference sequence). CDR3 residues: CSARDPHSNQPQHF. CDR3 sequence (DNA): TGCAGTGCTAGAGATCCCCATAGCAATCAGCCCCAGCATTTT.

This clonotype came up a few times. The chain combines TRBV5-1 with TRBJ2-3; TRBD1 might be the D (5 bases). CDR3 length: 14 residues. Trimming removed 0 bases at V and 4 bases at J, with 9 bases between. Germline loops: CDR1 SGHRS, CDR2 YFSETQ. As DNA, the CDR3 is TGCGCCAGCAGCTTGGCACCAGGGCCAGATACGCAGTATTTT. Translation: CASSLAPGPDTQYF.

The chain employs TRBV7-9 and TRBJ1-4; 8 positions agree with TRBD1. The CDR3 is made up of 15 amino acids. V dropped 5 bases and J dropped 2; count of bases not matched to a gene: 4. Germline loops: CDR1 SEHNR, CDR2 FQNEAQ (reference sequence). The CDR3 DNA sequence: TGTGCCAGCAGCCGCGGACAGGGTACTAATGAAAAACTGTTTTTT. It encodes CASSRGQGTNEKLFF. The variable domain in full, completed from reference TRBV7-9 and TRBJ1-4, reads DTGVSQNPRHKITKRGQNVTFRCDPISEHNRLYWYRQTLGQGPEFLTYFQNEAQLEKSRLLSDRFSAERPKGSFSTLEIQRTEQGDSAMYLCASSRGQGTNEKLFFGSGTQLSVL.

The V and J genes are TRBV7-2 and TRBJ1-1; 7 bases align to TRBD1. Per the germline V gene, CDR1 is SGHTA and CDR2 is FQGNSA. The CDR3 consists of 15 residues. The V segment lost 6 bases and the J segment 2 bases; nucleotides outside the gene matches: 9. The CDR3 loop reads CASRPTQGTNTEAFF. CDR3 DNA: TGTGCCAGCAGGCCTACACAGGGGACAAACACTGAAGCTTTCTTT.

This clonotype was seen more than once but under ten times. V usage is TRBV29-1 and J usage is TRBJ2-7, with 7 bases identical to TRBD1. Unmatched junction bases numbered 19, after V lost 6 bases and J lost 2 bases. Germline V CDR1 and CDR2: SQVTM, ANQGSEA. This CDR3 contains 17 residues. Here the CDR3 DNA reads TGCAGCGTGACTGAAGACAGGGACGCGGCCCTTACCTACGAGCAGTACTTC. This translates into CSVTEDRDAALTYEQYF.

V is TRBV5-6 and J is TRBJ2-1, with 8 positions matching TRBD2. J gave up 4 bases and V 5 bases, and 8 bases lay outside the gene matches. CDR1 SGHDT and CDR2 YYEEEE come from the germline V gene. This CDR3 is built from 15 residues. The CDR3 DNA follows: TGTGCCAGCAGGGGCAAGTCGGGAGGGTACAATGAGCAGTTCTTC. It codes for CASRGKSGGYNEQFF.

The chain couples TRBV2 to TRBJ2-6; D remains ambiguous. The CDR3 covers 16 residues. Between the trimmed V and J ends, which lost 4 bases and 0 bases, there was a span of 10 bases. Germline values: CDR1 SNHLY, CDR2 FYNNEI. CDR3: CASSGATASGANVLTF. CDR3 in DNA: TGTGCCAGCAGTGGGGCGACGGCCTCTGGGGCCAACGTCCTGACTTTC.

This clonotype was recorded only once. This rearrangement joins TRBV6-5 to TRBJ2-7; TRBD2 matches at 9 bases. The CDR3 runs to 16 residues. Germline V gene data show CDR1 as MNHEY and CDR2 as SVGAGI. With 5 bases clipped from V and 6 bases from J, the junction kept 14 bases outside the gene matches. CDR3 sequence reads: CASSTPGGGGAGEQYF. CDR3 bases: TGTGCCAGCAGTACTCCCGGCGGCGGGGGGGCAGGCGAGCAGTACTTC.

The chain employs TRBV3-1 and TRBJ1-6, with D maybe TRBD1 (5 bases). Trimming shortened V by 2 bases and J by 1 base, and 9 bases separated the two germline ends. Germline loops: CDR1 LGHDT, CDR2 YNNKEL (reference sequence). The CDR3 sequence is 16 residues long. The CDR3 loop is CASSQLKGSYNSPLHF. The CDR3 DNA sequence: TGTGCCAGCAGCCAATTAAAGGGGTCCTATAATTCACCCCTCCACTTT.

CDR3 loop: CASSLDRDRLGGGAVAKNIQYF. DNA of the CDR3: TGTGCCAGCAGCTTAGACCGGGACAGGCTTGGTGGTGGGGCTGTAGCCAAAAACATTCAGTACTTC. The chain combines TRBV11-2 with TRBJ2-4; 8 bases align to TRBD1. CDR1 SGHAT and CDR2 FQNNGV come from the germline V gene. The CDR3 covers 22 residues. V was clipped by 0 bases and J by 0 bases; unmatched bases: 19.

This clonotype has a count of ten or more. The chain employs TRBV7-9 and TRBJ2-1; maybe TRBD1 (8 bases). V was trimmed by 3 bases and J by 3 bases, leaving 15 bases between them. The CDR3 sequence is 16 residues long. Per the germline V gene, CDR1 is SEHNR and CDR2 is FQNEAQ (reference sequence). This CDR3 reads CASSFTGGGSYNEQFF. The DNA of the CDR3 is TGTGCCAGCAGCTTTACAGGGGGAGGGAGCTACAATGAGCAGTTCTTC.

The rearrangement joins TRBV5-1 to TRBJ2-7, with TRBD2 identical over 13 bases. CDR3 length: 16 amino acids. V was pared by 3 bases and J by 6 bases, with 9 bases of the junction left unmatched. Germline V gives CDR1 SGHRS, CDR2 YFSETQ. The CDR3, as DNA: TGCGCCAGCAGCTCCCCAAGGACTAGCGGGGGTAGCGAGCAGTACTTC. It yields the protein CASSSPRTSGGSEQYF. The variable domain in full, completed from reference TRBV5-1 and TRBJ2-7, reads KAGVTQTPRYLIKTRGQQVTLSCSPISGHRSVSWYQQTPGQGLQFLFEYFSETQRNKGNFPGRFSGRQFSNSRSEMNVSTLELGDSALYLCASSSPRTSGGSEQYFGPGTRLTVT.

The rearrangement joins TRBV9 to TRBJ1-5, with unresolved D. CDR1 is SGDLS and CDR2 is YYNGEE in the germline V gene. The CDR3 runs 13 residues. V was pared by 6 bases and J by 3 bases, with 10 bases between. As DNA, the CDR3 is TGTGCCAGCAAGGAGTGTTACAATCAGCCCCAGCATTTT. Translated: CASKECYNQPQHF.

This clonotype came up once. V gene TRBV20-1 combines with J gene TRBJ1-5; D remains ambiguous. Germline CDR1 is DFQATT and CDR2 is SNEGSKA (reference sequence). This CDR3 has 15 amino acids. The germline V and J ends were trimmed by 5 bases and 0 bases, with 14 bases remaining between them. CDR3 sequence: CSAYTGLYSNQPQHF. The CDR3 nucleotides read TGCAGTGCTTACACGGGCCTTTATAGCAATCAGCCCCAGCATTTT.

The rearrangement uses TRBV20-1 and TRBJ1-2; 7 nucleotides match TRBD1. The CDR3 extends over 12 amino acids. V lost 8 bases, J lost 4 bases, and 7 bases stayed unmatched. Germline V gene data show CDR1 as DFQATT and CDR2 as SNEGSKA (reference sequence). In DNA form, the CDR3 reads TGCAGTACCCCCCCAGGGGGCTATGGCTACACCTTC. Translating gives CSTPPGGYGYTF.

This clonotype has just a few counts. This chain links TRBV19 with TRBJ2-1; weak D call: TRBD2 (5 bases). The germline V and J ends were trimmed by 4 bases and 5 bases, with 18 bases remaining between them. The CDR3 runs to 16 residues. Germline lookup yields CDR1 LNHDA and CDR2 SQIVND (reference sequence). The CDR3 loop reads CASSKEASPRNNEQFF. CDR3 DNA: TGTGCCAGTAGTAAAGAAGCTAGCCCCCGGAACAATGAGCAGTTCTTC. The complete variable domain, with remaining parts taken from reference TRBV19 and TRBJ2-1, reads DGGITQSPKYLFRKEGQNVTLSCEQNLNHDAMYWYRQDPGQGLRLIYYSQIVNDFQKGDIAEGYSVSREKKESFPLTVTSAQKNPTAFYLCASSKEASPRNNEQFFGPGTRLTVL.

The rearrangement links TRBV20-1 to TRBJ2-3, with TRBD2 identical over 14 bases. This CDR3 contains 16 residues. J lost 7 bases, V lost 1 base, and 7 bases had no gene match. Germline V gene sequence: CDR1 DFQATT, CDR2 SNEGSKA (reference sequence). The CDR3 sequence is CSARGLRTSGGYTQYF. DNA of the CDR3: TGCAGTGCTAGAGGACTACGGACTAGCGGGGGGTATACGCAGTATTTT.

This clonotype came up a few times. J is TRBJ1-5 and V is TRBV9; no firm D call. Trimming removed 0 bases at V and 6 bases at J, with 13 bases between. The CDR3 runs 15 residues. Germline lookup yields CDR1 SGDLS and CDR2 YYNGEE. Here the CDR3 DNA reads TGTGCCAGCAGCGTAGATGGAGGTCGGAGTCAGCCCCAGCATTTT. The encoded protein is CASSVDGGRSQPQHF.

This clonotype came up a few times. The chain carries TRBV4-3 and TRBJ2-5, with D perhaps given as TRBD1 or TRBD2 (5 bases each). CDR1 LGHNA and CDR2 YSLEER come from the germline V gene. The CDR3 is 15 residues long. Trimming cost V 1 base and J 5 bases, with 14 bases left between them. For the CDR3, the DNA is TGCGCCAGCAGCCAAGTCCGGGACGGCTTGGAGACCCAGTACTTC. It is translated as CASSQVRDGLETQYF.

In its sample, this clonotype was seen a few times. The J gene is TRBJ2-7, the V gene TRBV9; D might be TRBD2 (7 bases). CDR1 and CDR2 (germline): SGDLS, YYNGEE. The CDR3 has 15 residues. V gave up 3 bases and J gave up 5 bases, with 18 bases separating them. The CDR3 nucleotides are TGTGCCAGCAGCGGGGGGGGGCAGGCCCGGGACGAGCAGTACTTC. Translating gives CASSGGGQARDEQYF.

The genes are TRBV7-2 and TRBJ2-7; 10 bases are shared with TRBD1. CDR1 SGHTA and CDR2 FQGNSA come from the germline V gene. V lost 5 bases and J lost 6; bases outside the gene matches: 7. The CDR3 runs 14 residues. DNA for the CDR3: TGTGCCAGCAGCCCGACAGGGGGCATCGGCGAGCAGTACTTC. Amino acids: CASSPTGGIGEQYF.